A single sample gave rise to the 3 T cell receptor beta chains below, sequenced in a study of cytomegalovirus exposure and HLA in healthy donors. With 60 Vbeta and 13 Jbeta primers, the PCR was carried out. Generated by immunoSEQ multiplex PCR, the TCRdb table keeps only in-frame clones and is missing some. The sample lists 75,000 to 90,000 clones; 60% to 80% were seen once. Sequencing was done on a sample of PBMCs. The receptor source for this set is a middle-aged woman in good health and CMV-seropositive.

This clone was observed a single time. The CDR3 reads CASRGRRGDTQYF. The CDR3 nucleotides read TGTGCCAGCAGGGGGCGGCGTGGGGATACGCAGTATTTT. This chain connects TRBV6-5 to TRBJ2-3; possible D gene TRBD1, 5 bases. CDR3 length: 13 amino acids. Germline CDR1 and CDR2: MNHEY and SVGAGI. Trimming left V 6 bases short and J 6 bases short, with 13 bases between.

The CDR3 bases are TGTGCCAGCAGCCGCGAGGTCAAAGGCACTGAAGCTTTCTTT. Its translation: CASSREVKGTEAFF. The V call is TRBV7-9, the J call TRBJ1-1; D not certain. With 5 bases removed from V and 4 bases from J, the gap between germline ends came to 14 bases. The CDR3 extends over 14 amino acids. Germline V gene data show CDR1 as SEHNR and CDR2 as FQNEAQ (reference sequence).

This chain uses TRBV30 with TRBJ2-7, with D maybe TRBD1 (6 bases). The germline V and J ends were trimmed by 8 bases and 7 bases, with 18 bases remaining between them. Germline V CDR1 and CDR2: GTSNPN, SVGIG (reference sequence). This CDR3 is built from 12 residues. Here the CDR3 reads CAGNREPGEQYF. CDR3 nucleotide sequence: TGTGCCGGTAACAGGGAGCCGGGGGAGCAGTACTTC.